This T cell receptor beta chain was obtained from a study of blood T cells in healthy people across ages. Findings and limits, study-wide: Among long-lived donors, naive CD4+ cells were more numerous and diversity higher than in aged donors.

A sample-barcoded 5' primer and a J-beta primer mix were used in a second PCR of roughly 6 to 11 cycles. MiXCR was run by TCRdb on the 5' RACE reads, yielding one entry per CDR3 protein. The sample consists of 650,000 to 900,000 distinct CDR3 sequences, 62% of them appearing once. V was cut by 1 base and J by 8 bases, with 8 bases left in between. The CDR3 sequence is 13 residues long. Germline CDR1 and CDR2: SEHNR and FQNEAQ (reference sequence). Remarks on this clonotype: No antigen is known for it.

This rearrangement joins TRBV7-9 to TRBJ1-4; unclear D gene. Material for sequencing was blood. This sequence originates from a man aged 25 to 45 in good health. The CDR3 coding sequence is TGTGCCAGCAGCTTAGTGGGCCCCGAAAAACTGTTTTTT. Its translation: CASSLVGPEKLFF.